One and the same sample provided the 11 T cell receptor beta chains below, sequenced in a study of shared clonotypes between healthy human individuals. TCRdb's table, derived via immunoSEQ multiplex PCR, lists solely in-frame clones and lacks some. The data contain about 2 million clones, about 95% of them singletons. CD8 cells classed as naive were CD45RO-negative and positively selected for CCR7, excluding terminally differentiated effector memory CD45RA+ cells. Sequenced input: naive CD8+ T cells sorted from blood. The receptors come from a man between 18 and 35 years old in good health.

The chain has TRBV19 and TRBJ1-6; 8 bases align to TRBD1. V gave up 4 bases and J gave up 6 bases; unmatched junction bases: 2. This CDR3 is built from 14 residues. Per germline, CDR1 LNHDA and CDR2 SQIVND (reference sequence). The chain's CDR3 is CASSTGGLNSPLHF. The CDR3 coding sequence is TGTGCCAGTAGTACAGGGGGCCTTAATTCACCCCTCCACTTT.

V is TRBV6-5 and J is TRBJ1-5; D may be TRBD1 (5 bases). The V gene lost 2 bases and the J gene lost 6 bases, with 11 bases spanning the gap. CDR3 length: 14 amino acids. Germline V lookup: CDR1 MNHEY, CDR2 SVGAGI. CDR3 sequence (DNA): TGTGCCAGCAGTTACGCCTGGGGGGGTCAGCCCCAGCATTTT. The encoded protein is CASSYAWGGQPQHF.

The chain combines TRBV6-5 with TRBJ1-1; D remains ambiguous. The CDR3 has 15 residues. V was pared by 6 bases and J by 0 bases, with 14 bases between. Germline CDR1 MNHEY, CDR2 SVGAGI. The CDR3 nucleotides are TGTGCCAGCAGATTTCGGGAGGGAATGAACACTGAAGCTTTCTTT. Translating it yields CASRFREGMNTEAFF.

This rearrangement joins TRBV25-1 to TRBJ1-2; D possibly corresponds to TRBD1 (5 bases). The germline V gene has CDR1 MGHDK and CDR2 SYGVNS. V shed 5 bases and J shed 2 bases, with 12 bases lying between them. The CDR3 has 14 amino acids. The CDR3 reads CASSLIGANYGYTF. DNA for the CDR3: TGTGCCAGCAGTTTAATCGGGGCAAACTATGGCTACACCTTC.

CDR3 loop: CASSLQGLAGTETQYF. The CDR3, as DNA: TGTGCCAGCAGTTTACAGGGCCTAGCGGGTACAGAGACCCAGTACTTC. The chain is built from TRBV28 and TRBJ2-5, with 8 bases identical to TRBD2. The V and J ends lost 2 bases and 4 bases, in that order; junction bases with no gene match: 9. This CDR3 comprises 16 residues. Per germline, CDR1 MDHEN and CDR2 SYDVKM.

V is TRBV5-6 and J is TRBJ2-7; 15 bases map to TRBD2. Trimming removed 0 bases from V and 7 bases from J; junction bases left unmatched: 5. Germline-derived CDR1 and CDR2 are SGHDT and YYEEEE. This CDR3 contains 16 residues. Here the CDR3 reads CASSLVGLAGGFEQYF. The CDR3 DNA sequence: TGTGCCAGCAGCTTGGTGGGACTAGCGGGAGGTTTTGAGCAGTACTTC.

CDR3 in amino acids: CASSTGDELFF. CDR3 DNA: TGTGCCAGCAGCACAGGGGATGAGCTGTTTTTT. This chain joins TRBV6-5 and TRBJ2-2, with TRBD1 identical over 7 bases. Per germline, CDR1 MNHEY and CDR2 SVGAGI. The CDR3 loop spans 11 amino acids. V shed 6 bases, J shed 11 bases, and the junction held 3 bases outside the gene matches.

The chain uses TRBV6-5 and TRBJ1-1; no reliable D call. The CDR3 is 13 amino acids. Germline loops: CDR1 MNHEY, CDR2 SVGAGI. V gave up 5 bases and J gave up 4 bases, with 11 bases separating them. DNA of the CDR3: TGTGCCAGCAGTAACCTCTGGGGCACTGAAGCTTTCTTT. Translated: CASSNLWGTEAFF.

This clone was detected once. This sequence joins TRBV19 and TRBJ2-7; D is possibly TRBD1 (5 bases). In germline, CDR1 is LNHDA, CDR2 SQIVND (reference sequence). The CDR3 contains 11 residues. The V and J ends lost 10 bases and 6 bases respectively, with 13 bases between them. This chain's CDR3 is CATVDSLEQYF. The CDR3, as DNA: TGTGCCACCGTTGACAGCCTCGAGCAGTACTTC.

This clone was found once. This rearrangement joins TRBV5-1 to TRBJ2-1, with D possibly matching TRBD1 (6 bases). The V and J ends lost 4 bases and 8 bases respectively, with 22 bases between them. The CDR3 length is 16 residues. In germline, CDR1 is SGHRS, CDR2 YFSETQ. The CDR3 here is CASSPSLRVSGDEQFF. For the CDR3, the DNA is TGCGCCAGCAGCCCCTCCTTGAGGGTTTCAGGGGATGAGCAGTTCTTC.

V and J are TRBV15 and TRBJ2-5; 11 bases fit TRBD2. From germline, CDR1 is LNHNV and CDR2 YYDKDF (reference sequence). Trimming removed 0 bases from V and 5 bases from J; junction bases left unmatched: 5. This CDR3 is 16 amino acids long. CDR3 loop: CATSRDASGGPETQYF. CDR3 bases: TGTGCCACCAGCAGAGACGCTAGCGGGGGGCCGGAGACCCAGTACTTC.